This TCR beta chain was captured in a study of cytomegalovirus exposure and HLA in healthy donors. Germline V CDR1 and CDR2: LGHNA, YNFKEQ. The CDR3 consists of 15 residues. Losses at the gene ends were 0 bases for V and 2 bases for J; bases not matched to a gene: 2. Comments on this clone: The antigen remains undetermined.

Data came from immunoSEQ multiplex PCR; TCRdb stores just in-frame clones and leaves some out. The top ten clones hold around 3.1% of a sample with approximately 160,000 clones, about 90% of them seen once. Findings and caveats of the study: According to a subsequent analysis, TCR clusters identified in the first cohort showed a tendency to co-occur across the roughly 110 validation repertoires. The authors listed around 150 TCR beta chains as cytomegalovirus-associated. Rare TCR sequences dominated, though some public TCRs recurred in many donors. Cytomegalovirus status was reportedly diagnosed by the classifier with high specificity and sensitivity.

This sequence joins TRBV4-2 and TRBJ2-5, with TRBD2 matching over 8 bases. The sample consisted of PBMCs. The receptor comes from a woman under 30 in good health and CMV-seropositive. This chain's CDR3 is CASSQDRGGQETQYF. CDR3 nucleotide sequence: TGTGCCAGCAGCCAAGATCGGGGGGGGCAAGAGACCCAGTACTTC.